This entry concerns a single TCR beta chain. This entry comes from a study of blood T cell repertoires in COVID-19. The method was immunoSEQ multiplex PCR; TCRdb's version includes in-frame clones alone and lacks a portion of them. The table shows 40,000 or so clones, with about 85% occurring only once. V trimming: 4 bases; J trimming: 0 bases; junction bases outside the gene matches: 3. CDR3 size: 15 residues. Germline values: CDR1 SGHRS, CDR2 YFSETQ. The chain uses TRBV5-1 and TRBJ1-1, with TRBD1 identical over 10 bases. This TCR was recovered from a man aged 45-65 years with active COVID-19. The sequenced material came from peripheral blood. In DNA form, the CDR3 reads TGCGCCAGCAGCCTCGGGACAGGGGTGAACACTGAAGCTTTCTTT. Its translation is CASSLGTGVNTEAFF. The whole variable domain, remainder taken from reference TRBV5-1 and TRBJ1-1, is KAGVTQTPRYLIKTRGQQVTLSCSPISGHRSVSWYQQTPGQGLQFLFEYFSETQRNKGNFPGRFSGRQFSNSRSEMNVSTLELGDSALYLCASSLGTGVNTEAFFGQGTRLTVV.